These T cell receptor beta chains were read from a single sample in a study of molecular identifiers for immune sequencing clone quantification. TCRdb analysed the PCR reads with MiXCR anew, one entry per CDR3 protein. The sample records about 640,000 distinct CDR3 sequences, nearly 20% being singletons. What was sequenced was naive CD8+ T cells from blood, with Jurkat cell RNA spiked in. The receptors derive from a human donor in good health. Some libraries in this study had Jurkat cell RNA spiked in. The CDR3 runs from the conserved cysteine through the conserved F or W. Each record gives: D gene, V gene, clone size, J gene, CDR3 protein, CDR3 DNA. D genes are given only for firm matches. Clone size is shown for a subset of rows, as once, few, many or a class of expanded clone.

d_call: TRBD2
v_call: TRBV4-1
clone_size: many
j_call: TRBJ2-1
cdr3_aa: CASSPQGEGGYNEQFF
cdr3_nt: TGCGCCAGCAGCCCCCAAGGGGAGGGAGGATACAATGAGCAGTTCTTC

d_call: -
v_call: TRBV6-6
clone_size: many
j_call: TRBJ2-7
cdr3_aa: CASSPTVYEQYF
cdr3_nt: TGTGCCAGCAGCCCCACAGTATACGAGCAGTACTTC

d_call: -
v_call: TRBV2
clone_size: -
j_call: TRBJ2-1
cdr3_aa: CASSEIHSYNEQFF
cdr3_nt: TGTGCCAGCAGTGAGATTCACTCCTACAATGAGCAGTTCTTC

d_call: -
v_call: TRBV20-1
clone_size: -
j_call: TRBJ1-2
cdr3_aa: CSARPGQNYGYTF
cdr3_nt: TGCAGTGCTCGGCCAGGACAGAACTATGGCTACACCTTC

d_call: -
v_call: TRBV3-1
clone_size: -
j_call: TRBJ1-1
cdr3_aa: CASSQDDRGTMDPEAFF
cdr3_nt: TGTGCCAGCAGCCAAGATGATAGGGGGACCATGGACCCTGAAGCTTTCTTT

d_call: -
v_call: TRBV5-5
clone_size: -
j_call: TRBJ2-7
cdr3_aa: CASSFGGNSYEQYF
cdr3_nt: TGTGCCAGCAGCTTTGGGGGCAACTCCTACGAGCAGTACTTC

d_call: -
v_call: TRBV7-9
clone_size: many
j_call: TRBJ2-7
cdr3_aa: CASSSRQGLPYEQYF
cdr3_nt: TGTGCCAGCAGCTCGCGACAGGGACTCCCCTACGAGCAGTACTTC

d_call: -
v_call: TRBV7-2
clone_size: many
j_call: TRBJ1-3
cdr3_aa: CASSLVGPASGNTIYF
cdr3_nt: TGTGCCAGCAGCTTAGTGGGGCCAGCTTCTGGAAACACCATATATTTT

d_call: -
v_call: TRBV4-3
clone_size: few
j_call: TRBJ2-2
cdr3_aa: CASSQDRVSTGELFF
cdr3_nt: TGCGCCAGCAGCCAAGACAGGGTTAGCACCGGGGAGCTGTTTTTT

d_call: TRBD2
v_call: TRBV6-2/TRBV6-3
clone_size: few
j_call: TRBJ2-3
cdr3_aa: CASSYDWSPGGAGGTDTQYF
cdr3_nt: TGTGCCAGCAGTTACGACTGGTCCCCCGGTGGCGCGGGAGGCACAGATACGCAGTATTTT

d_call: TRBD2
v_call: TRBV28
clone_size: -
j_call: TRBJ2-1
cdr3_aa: CASSFLTGGEEQFF
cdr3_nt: TGTGCCAGCAGTTTTTTGACGGGAGGAGAGGAGCAGTTCTTC

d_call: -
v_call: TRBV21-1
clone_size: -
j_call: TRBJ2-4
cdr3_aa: CASIFRGEPKNIQYF
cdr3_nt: TGTGCCAGCATCTTCCGGGGGGAACCCAAAAACATTCAGTACTTC

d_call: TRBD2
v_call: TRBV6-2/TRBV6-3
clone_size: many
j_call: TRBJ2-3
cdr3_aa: CASSYSGGSPITDTQYF
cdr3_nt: TGTGCCAGCAGTTACTCTGGCGGGAGTCCTATAACAGATACGCAGTATTTT

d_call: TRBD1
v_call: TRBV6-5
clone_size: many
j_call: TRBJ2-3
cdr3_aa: CASRQTGGNTDTQYF
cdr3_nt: TGTGCCAGCAGACAAACAGGGGGCAACACAGATACGCAGTATTTT

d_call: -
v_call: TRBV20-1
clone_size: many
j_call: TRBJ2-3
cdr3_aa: CSARGWGLVYGRRTDTQYF
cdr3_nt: TGCAGTGCTAGAGGATGGGGTCTGGTTTACGGGAGAAGAACAGATACGCAGTATTTT

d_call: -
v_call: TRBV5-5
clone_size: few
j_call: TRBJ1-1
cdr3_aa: CASSLGYHNPEAFF
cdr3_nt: TGTGCCAGCAGCTTGGGATACCACAACCCTGAAGCTTTCTTT

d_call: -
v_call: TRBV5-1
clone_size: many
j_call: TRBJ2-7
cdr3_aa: CASSLEGPPEQYF
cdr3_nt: TGCGCCAGCAGCTTGGAGGGACCCCCCGAGCAGTACTTC

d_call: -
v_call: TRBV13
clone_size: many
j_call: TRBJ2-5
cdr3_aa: CASSLGVIETQYF
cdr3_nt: TGTGCCAGCAGCTTGGGGGTGATTGAGACCCAGTACTTC

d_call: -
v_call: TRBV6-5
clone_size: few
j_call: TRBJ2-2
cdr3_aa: CASRILPGELFF
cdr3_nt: TGTGCCAGCAGAATTCTCCCCGGGGAGCTGTTTTTT

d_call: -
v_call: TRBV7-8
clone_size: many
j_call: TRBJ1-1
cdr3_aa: CASSLFSPRQLNTEAFF
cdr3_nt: TGTGCCAGCAGCTTATTTTCCCCCAGACAGCTAAACACTGAAGCTTTCTTT

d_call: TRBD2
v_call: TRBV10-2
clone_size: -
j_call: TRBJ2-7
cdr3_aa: CASSESSLAVYEQYF
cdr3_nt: TGCGCCAGCAGTGAGTCTAGTCTAGCGGTTTACGAGCAGTACTTC

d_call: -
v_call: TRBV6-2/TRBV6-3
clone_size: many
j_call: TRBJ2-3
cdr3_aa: CASTRRGSLLATDTQYF
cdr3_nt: TGTGCCAGCACCAGGAGGGGGTCGTTACTAGCGACAGATACGCAGTATTTT

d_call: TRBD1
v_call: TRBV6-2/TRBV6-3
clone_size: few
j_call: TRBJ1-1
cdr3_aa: CASSYLPGQGNTEAFF
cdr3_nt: TGTGCCAGCAGTTACTTACCGGGACAGGGAAACACTGAAGCTTTCTTT

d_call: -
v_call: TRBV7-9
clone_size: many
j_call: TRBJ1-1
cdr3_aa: CASSLAGRGMVTEAFF
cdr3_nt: TGTGCCAGCAGCTTAGCGGGAAGGGGTATGGTCACTGAAGCTTTCTTT

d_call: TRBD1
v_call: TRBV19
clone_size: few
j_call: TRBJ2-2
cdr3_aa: CASSMVDRSGTGELFF
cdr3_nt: TGTGCCAGTAGTATGGTGGACAGGTCGGGCACCGGGGAGCTGTTTTTT

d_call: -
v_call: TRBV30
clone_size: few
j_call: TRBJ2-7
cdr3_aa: CAFLHLMGQPYEQYF
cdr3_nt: TGTGCCTTTCTCCATCTTATGGGCCAGCCGTACGAGCAGTACTTC

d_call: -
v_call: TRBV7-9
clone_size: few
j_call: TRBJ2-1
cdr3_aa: CASSLYGRDDNEQFF
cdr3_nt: TGTGCCAGCAGCTTATACGGGAGAGATGACAATGAGCAGTTCTTC

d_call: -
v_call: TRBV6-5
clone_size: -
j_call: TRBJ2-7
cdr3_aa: CASRSHRAEQYF
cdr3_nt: TGTGCCAGCAGGTCCCACAGGGCCGAGCAGTACTTC

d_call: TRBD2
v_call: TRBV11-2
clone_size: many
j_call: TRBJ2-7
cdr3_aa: CASSTPLAGVPYEQYF
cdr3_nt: TGTGCCAGCAGCACGCCTCTAGCGGGGGTTCCCTACGAGCAGTACTTC

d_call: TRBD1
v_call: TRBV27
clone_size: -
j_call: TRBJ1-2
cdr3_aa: CASSLSRTGTYGYTF
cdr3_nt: TGTGCCAGCAGTTTATCCCGGACAGGGACTTATGGCTACACCTTC

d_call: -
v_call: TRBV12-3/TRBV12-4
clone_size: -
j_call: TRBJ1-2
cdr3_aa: CASRGGETSYGYTF
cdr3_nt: TGTGCCAGCAGGGGGGGGGAAACGAGCTATGGCTACACCTTC

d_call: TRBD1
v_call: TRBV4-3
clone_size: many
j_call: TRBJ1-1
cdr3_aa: CASSQYRGFHTEAFF
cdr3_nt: TGCGCCAGCAGCCAATACAGGGGTTTTCACACTGAAGCTTTCTTT

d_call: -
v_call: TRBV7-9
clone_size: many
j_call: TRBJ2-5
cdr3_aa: CASSLATGGYQETQYF
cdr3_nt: TGTGCCAGCAGCTTAGCGACAGGCGGGTACCAAGAGACCCAGTACTTC

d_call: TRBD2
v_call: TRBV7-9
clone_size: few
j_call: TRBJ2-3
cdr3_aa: CASSRDPGTSGGLLTDTQYF
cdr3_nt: TGTGCCAGCAGCCGCGATCCAGGGACTAGCGGGGGGTTACTCACAGATACGCAGTATTTT

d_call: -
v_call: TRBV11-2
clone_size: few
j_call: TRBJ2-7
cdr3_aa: CASSLDLGRPYEQYF
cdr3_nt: TGTGCCAGCAGCTTAGACTTAGGTAGACCCTACGAGCAGTACTTC

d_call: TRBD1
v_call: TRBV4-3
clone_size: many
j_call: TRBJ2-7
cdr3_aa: CASSQDRDRGYEQYF
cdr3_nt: TGCGCCAGCAGCCAAGATCGGGACAGGGGGTACGAGCAGTACTTC

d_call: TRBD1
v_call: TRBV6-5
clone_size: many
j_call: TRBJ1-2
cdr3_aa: CASGLTGVYGYTF
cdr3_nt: TGTGCCAGCGGACTGACAGGGGTCTATGGCTACACCTTC

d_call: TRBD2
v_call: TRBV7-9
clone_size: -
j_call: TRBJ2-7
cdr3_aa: CASSLGASGNYERYF
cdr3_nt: TGTGCCAGCAGCTTAGGTGCTAGCGGAAACTACGAGCGGTACTTC

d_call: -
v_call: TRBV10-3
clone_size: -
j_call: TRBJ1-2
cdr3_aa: CAISEVGNTYGYTF
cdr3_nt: TGTGCCATCAGTGAAGTCGGGAACACCTATGGCTACACCTTC

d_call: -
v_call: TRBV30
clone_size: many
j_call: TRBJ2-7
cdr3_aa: CAWSLSEWGAYEQYF
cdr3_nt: TGTGCCTGGAGTCTCTCTGAGTGGGGGGCCTACGAGCAGTACTTC

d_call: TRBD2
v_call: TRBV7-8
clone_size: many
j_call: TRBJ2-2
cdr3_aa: CASTDSGGAGTGELFF
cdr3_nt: TGTGCCAGCACCGATAGCGGGGGGGCTGGCACCGGGGAGCTGTTTTTT

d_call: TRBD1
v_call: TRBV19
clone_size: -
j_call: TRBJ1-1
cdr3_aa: CASRAGGMTTEAFF
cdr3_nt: TGTGCCAGTAGGGCAGGGGGCATGACCACTGAAGCTTTCTTT

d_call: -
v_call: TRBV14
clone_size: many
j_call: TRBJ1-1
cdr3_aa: CASSQDAGYTEAFF
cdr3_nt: TGTGCCAGCAGCCAAGATGCGGGGTACACTGAAGCTTTCTTT

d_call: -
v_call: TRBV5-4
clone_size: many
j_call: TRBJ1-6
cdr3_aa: CASTVKGGGSPLHF
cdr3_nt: TGTGCCAGCACCGTCAAGGGGGGCGGATCACCCCTCCACTTT

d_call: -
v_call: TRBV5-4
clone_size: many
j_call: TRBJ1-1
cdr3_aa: CASSLDPAGMNTEAFF
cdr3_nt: TGTGCCAGCAGCTTGGATCCGGCAGGGATGAACACTGAAGCTTTCTTT

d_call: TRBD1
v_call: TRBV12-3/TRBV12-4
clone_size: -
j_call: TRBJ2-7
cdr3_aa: CASSWPGQGFYEQHF
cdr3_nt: TGTGCCAGCAGTTGGCCGGGACAGGGGTTCTATGAGCAGCACTTC

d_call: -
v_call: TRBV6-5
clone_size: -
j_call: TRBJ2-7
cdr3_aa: CASRPPGALYEQYF
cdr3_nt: TGTGCCAGCCGACCCCCGGGGGCCCTTTACGAGCAGTACTTC

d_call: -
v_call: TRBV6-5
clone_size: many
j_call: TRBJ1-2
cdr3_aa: CASSYQYNVVRPVIGSYTF
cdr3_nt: TGTGCCAGCAGTTACCAGTATAATGTAGTTAGACCGGTGATTGGGAGCTACACCTTC

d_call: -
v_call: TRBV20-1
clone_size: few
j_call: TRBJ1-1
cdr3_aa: CSAYGGGQIGTEALF
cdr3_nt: TGCAGTGCTTACGGAGGGGGGCAGATCGGCACTGAAGCTCTCTTT

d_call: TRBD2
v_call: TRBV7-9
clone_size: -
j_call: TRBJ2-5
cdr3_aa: CASSFRGSIPQETQYF
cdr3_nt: TGTGCCAGCAGCTTTCGCGGGAGTATTCCCCAAGAGACCCAGTACTTC

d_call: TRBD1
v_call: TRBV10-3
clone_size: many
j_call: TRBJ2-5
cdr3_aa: CAISEDRVYGQETQYF
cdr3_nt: TGTGCCATCAGTGAGGACAGGGTATATGGCCAAGAGACCCAGTACTTC

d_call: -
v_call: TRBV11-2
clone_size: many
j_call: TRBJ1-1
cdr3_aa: CASSLEVRLNAEAFF
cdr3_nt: TGTGCCAGCAGCTTAGAAGTCAGACTGAACGCTGAAGCTTTCTTT

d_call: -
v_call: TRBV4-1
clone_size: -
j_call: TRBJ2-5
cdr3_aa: CASSQVPGVGQETPYF
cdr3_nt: TGCGCCAGCAGCCAAGTCCCAGGGGTCGGTCAAGAGACCCCGTACTTC

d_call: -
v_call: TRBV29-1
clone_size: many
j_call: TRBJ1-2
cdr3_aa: CSVGPEGPGGYGYTF
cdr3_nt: TGCAGCGTGGGACCAGAGGGACCCGGTGGCTATGGCTACACCTTC

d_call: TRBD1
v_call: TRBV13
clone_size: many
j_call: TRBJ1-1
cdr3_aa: CASSLGTGVAFF
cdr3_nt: TGTGCCAGCAGCTTAGGGACAGGGGTGGCTTTCTTT